The 22 T cell receptor beta chains below come from one sample, sequenced in a study of blood T cell repertoires in COVID-19. The assay was immunoSEQ multiplex PCR, and TCRdb's table has in-frame clones only and misses some. The sample holds more than 250,000 clones, roughly nine tenths seen once. The material sequenced was PBMCs or T cells enriched from blood (not recorded which). These receptors were taken from a woman aged 30 to 39 who had recovered from COVID-19.

The chain has TRBV5-5 and TRBJ1-5; D remains unclear. V shed 0 bases and J shed 5 bases, with 6 bases lying between them. The CDR3 consists of 13 residues. The germline CDR1 and CDR2 sequences are SGHKS and YYEKEE (reference sequence). CDR3 nucleotides: TGTGCCAGCAGCTTGGTCGTCCATCAGCCCCAGCATTTT. It codes for CASSLVVHQPQHF. The entire variable domain, with the rest obtained from reference TRBV5-5 and TRBJ1-5, is as follows: DAGVTQSPTHLIKTRGQQVTLRCSPISGHKSVSWYQQVLGQGPQFIFQYYEKEERGRGNFPDRFSARQFPNYSSELNVNALLLGDSALYLCASSLVVHQPQHFGDGTRLSIL.

J is TRBJ1-5 and V is TRBV21-1. TRBV21-1 is tagged as a pseudogene. The CDR3 consists of 16 residues. The CDR3 DNA follows: TGTGCCAGCAGCAAAGCACAAGGGACTGGGGATCAGCCCCAGCATTTT. It translates to CASSKAQGTGDQPQHF.

This chain connects TRBV30 to TRBJ2-5; TRBD2 aligns across 8 bases. The V gene's germline CDR1 is GTSNPN and CDR2 SVGIG (reference sequence). This CDR3 comprises 16 residues. V was pared by 3 bases and J by 0 bases, with 9 bases of the junction left unmatched. The chain's CDR3 is CAWRTGAGGYQETQYF. CDR3 DNA sequence: TGTGCCTGGAGGACGGGGGCGGGGGGCTACCAAGAGACCCAGTACTTC.

The J gene is TRBJ2-5, the V gene TRBV3-1 (or the pseudogene TRBV3-2), with a possible D match to TRBD2 (6 bases). This CDR3 has 15 residues. Deletions cut 4 bases from V and 5 bases from J, with 17 bases between. Germline CDR1 LGHDT, CDR2 YNNKEL (reference sequence). The CDR3 DNA sequence: TGTGCCAGCAGCCCCATATGGGGGGTAGAGGAGACCCAGTACTTC. Its translation is CASSPIWGVEETQYF.

The rearrangement joins TRBV9 to TRBJ1-2; D perhaps matches TRBD1 (5 bases). V was clipped by 0 bases and J by 4 bases, with 7 bases between them. The CDR3 runs 13 residues. Germline lookup yields CDR1 SGDLS and CDR2 YYNGEE. The chain's CDR3 is CASSVGQTYGYTF. DNA for the CDR3: TGTGCCAGCAGCGTAGGACAGACCTATGGCTACACCTTC.

The chain carries TRBV5-1 and TRBJ1-5; no clear D gene. CDR3 length: 13 residues. Trimming removed 7 bases from V and 7 bases from J, with 15 bases in between. The germline V gene has CDR1 SGHRS and CDR2 YFSETQ. CDR3 region: CASRAEGGQPQHF. The DNA of the CDR3 is TGCGCCAGCCGCGCCGAGGGTGGGCAGCCCCAGCATTTT.

The chain is built from TRBV4-3 and TRBJ2-7; D is unclear. The V end lost 4 bases, the J end lost 3 bases, and 19 bases lay between the germline ends. Germline CDR1 is LGHNA and CDR2 is YSLEER. This CDR3 is built from 16 residues. CDR3 region: CASSPVGGQKNYEQYF. CDR3 bases: TGCGCCAGCAGCCCAGTCGGTGGGCAGAAAAACTACGAGCAGTACTTC.

This chain uses TRBV27 with TRBJ1-5, with D unclear. V lost 2 bases and J lost 3, with 11 bases in between. The CDR3 has 15 amino acids. In germline, CDR1 is MNHEY, CDR2 SMNVEV (reference sequence). The CDR3 coding sequence is TGTGCCAGCAGTTTAAACTGGGCTCCCAATCAGCCCCAGCATTTT. This gives the protein CASSLNWAPNQPQHF.

V gene TRBV6-2 or TRBV6-3 combines with J gene TRBJ2-1, with D perhaps TRBD1 (5 bases). Trimming pared 0 bases from V and 1 base from J, leaving 13 bases between. The CDR3 has 17 amino acids. CDR1 and CDR2 from the germline V gene are MNHEY and SVGEGT. CDR3: CASSYSGRASSYNEQFF. CDR3 nucleotides: TGTGCCAGCAGTTACTCGGGCAGGGCGAGTTCCTACAATGAGCAGTTCTTC.

CDR3 in DNA: TGTGCCAGCCGGGGTGGTCAGCCCCAGCATTTT. It translates to CASRGGQPQHF. This sequence joins TRBV2 and TRBJ1-5; D is uncertain. V lost 8 bases to trimming and J lost 6 bases, with 8 bases between them. Per germline, CDR1 SNHLY and CDR2 FYNNEI. This CDR3 has 11 residues.

The gene calls are TRBV6-5 and TRBJ1-3; D is perhaps TRBD1 (6 bases). There are 15 residues in the CDR3. The germline V gene has CDR1 MNHEY and CDR2 SVGAGI. Trimming stripped 0 bases from V and 0 bases from J, with 6 bases between. CDR3 sequence reads: CASSYSTGSGNTIYF. The CDR3 DNA sequence: TGTGCCAGCAGTTACTCGACAGGCTCTGGAAACACCATATATTTT.

The CDR3 loop reads CASSSTPGTEPSYEQYF. CDR3 DNA sequence: TGTGCCAGCAGCTCCACACCGGGGACAGAACCCTCCTACGAGCAGTACTTC. The chain couples TRBV5-4 to TRBJ2-7; TRBD1 aligns across 7 bases. Germline values: CDR1 SGHNT, CDR2 YYREEE (reference sequence). V shed 3 bases, J shed 0 bases, and the junction held 12 bases outside the gene matches. The CDR3 is 17 amino acids. The variable domain in full, completed from reference TRBV5-4 and TRBJ2-7, reads ETGVTQSPTHLIKTRGQQVTLRCSSQSGHNTVSWYQQALGQGPQFIFQYYREEENGRGNFPPRFSGLQFPNYSSELNVNALELDDSALYLCASSSTPGTEPSYEQYFGPGTRLTVT.

The chain recombines TRBV12-3 or TRBV12-4 with TRBJ2-1; D gene ambiguous. V shed 8 bases and J shed 8 bases, with 10 bases lying between them. This CDR3 region has 11 residues. The DNA for the CDR3 is TGTGCCAGCGGGCAAAGTCATGAGCAGTTCTTC. Amino acid sequence: CASGQSHEQFF.

This chain links TRBV6-5 with TRBJ2-7; 8 positions agree with TRBD1. The germline V gene has CDR1 MNHEY and CDR2 SVGAGI. The CDR3 is made up of 15 amino acids. Germline trimming cut 5 bases from V and 2 bases from J; bases unmatched to any gene: 8. In nucleotides, the CDR3 is TGTGCCAGCAGTCCAGGGGGGACAGGAGCCTACGAGCAGTACTTC. Protein sequence: CASSPGGTGAYEQYF.

This chain links TRBV4-1 with TRBJ2-2; D is possibly TRBD2 (5 bases). The length of the CDR3 is 16 residues. CDR1 and CDR2 (germline): MGHRA, YSYEKL. Trimming stripped 5 bases from V and 6 bases from J, with 19 bases between. The CDR3 bases are TGCGCCAGCAGCAAATGGCCCCGAGGGAGAGCCGGGGAGCTGTTTTTT. It translates to CASSKWPRGRAGELFF.

This clone was seen just once. CDR3 protein: CASTKPPANTEAFF. Written as DNA, the CDR3 is TGTGCCAGCACCAAGCCGCCCGCGAACACTGAAGCTTTCTTT. The chain employs TRBV28 and TRBJ1-1; D remains unclear. This CDR3 has 14 amino acids. V was cut by 7 bases and J by 1 base, with 13 bases left in between. The germline V gene encodes CDR1 MDHEN and CDR2 SYDVKM.

The V and J genes are TRBV7-8 and TRBJ1-2; D may be TRBD1 (6 bases). This CDR3 has 15 amino acids. V shed 5 bases and J shed 7 bases, with 20 bases lying between them. From germline, CDR1 is SGHVS and CDR2 FQNEAQ. This chain's CDR3 is CASSARDNPSGGYTF. In DNA, the CDR3 is TGTGCCAGCAGCGCCCGGGACAACCCGTCGGGTGGCTACACCTTC.

This chain uses TRBV19 with TRBJ2-7; TRBD1 matches 9 bases. CDR1 and CDR2 (germline): LNHDA, SQIVND (reference sequence). Unmatched junction bases numbered 6, after V lost 7 bases and J lost 2 bases. This CDR3 region has 14 residues. CDR3 loop: CASTGTGRAYEQYF. CDR3 DNA: TGTGCCAGTACCGGGACAGGGCGGGCCTACGAGCAGTACTTC.

The chain carries TRBV5-6 and TRBJ2-3; D possibly corresponds to TRBD1 (9 bases). Trimming cost V 8 bases and J 7 bases, with 26 bases left between them. Germline values: CDR1 SGHDT, CDR2 YYEEEE. The CDR3 totals 16 residues. Here the CDR3 reads CASIPGGGQGQNTQYF. The CDR3 nucleotides are TGTGCCAGTATCCCGGGGGGGGGACAGGGTCAGAATACGCAGTATTTT.

The chain is built from TRBV5-8 and TRBJ2-7, with 9 nucleotides matching TRBD1. The CDR3 is 14 amino acids. J gave up 4 bases and V 1 base, and 3 bases lay outside the gene matches. CDR1 and CDR2 from the germline V gene are SGHTS and YDEGEE. CDR3 amino acids: CASSLSDRGYEQYF. CDR3 sequence (DNA): TGTGCCAGCAGCTTGTCCGACAGGGGGTACGAGCAGTACTTC.

J is TRBJ2-6 and V is TRBV7-6; 11 bases are shared with TRBD1. CDR1 and CDR2 from the germline V gene are SGHVS and FNYEAQ. The CDR3 has 16 residues. With V trimmed by 5 bases and J by 0 bases, 0 bases remained unmatched. The CDR3 is CASSGTGGSGANVLTF. The CDR3 DNA is TGTGCCAGCAGCGGGACAGGGGGCTCTGGGGCCAACGTCCTGACTTTC.

The chain employs TRBV19 and TRBJ1-2; maybe TRBD1 (5 bases). Trimming pared 3 bases from V and 6 bases from J, leaving 11 bases between. Germline lookup yields CDR1 LNHDA and CDR2 SQIVND (reference sequence). This CDR3 has 13 residues. Here the CDR3 reads CASSISGLDGYTF. The CDR3 nucleotides are TGTGCCAGTAGTATTTCAGGGTTGGATGGCTACACCTTC. The full variable domain, with the rest looked up from reference TRBV19 and TRBJ1-2, is DGGITQSPKYLFRKEGQNVTLSCEQNLNHDAMYWYRQDPGQGLRLIYYSQIVNDFQKGDIAEGYSVSREKKESFPLTVTSAQKNPTAFYLCASSISGLDGYTFGSGTRLTVV.